The 19 T cell receptor beta chains below all came from one sample that was sequenced in a study of T cell repertoires in cytomegalovirus infection (dated by TCRdb to the late 2010s). The sequencer listed for this sample is Illumina HiSeq 1500. TCRdb passed the public sequencing reads through fastp at Q25 and MiXCR, retaining productive beta sequences. When rows share a CDR3 protein, they turn into one entry using the most common DNA and genes. Here the sample has around 490,000 distinct CDR3 sequences; roughly 29% occur a single time. The top ten hold less than 15% of the sample. The sequenced sample consisted of PBMCs. The receptors come from a human donor in good health (CMV status not recorded). Some clones in this sample may be carry-over from other donors' samples.

This clonotype appeared a single time. This may be a read error: a much more frequent sequence differs by one nucleotide. The chain employs TRBV7-2 and TRBJ1-5, with D perhaps TRBD1 (5 bases). The CDR3 has 16 residues. Trimming shortened V by 5 bases and J by 3 bases, and 17 bases separated the two germline ends. Germline V gene lookup returns CDR1 SGHTA and CDR2 FQGNSA. CDR3 bases: TGTGCCAGCAGCCTTTACGGGACGGGAGACAATCAGCCCCAGCATTTT. Its protein is CASSLYGTGDNQPQHF.

This clonotype appeared once. The V gene is TRBV2, the J gene TRBJ2-5; TRBD1 aligns across 9 bases. Germline loops: CDR1 SNHLY, CDR2 FYNNEI. The CDR3 has 17 amino acids. The trim removed 7 bases at V and 4 bases at J, leaving 16 bases unmatched. CDR3 coding DNA: TGTGCCAGCATGACGGACAGGGGTCCTGGGATGTCAGAGACCCAGTACTTC. Amino acids: CASMTDRGPGMSETQYF. The variable domain in full, completed from reference TRBV2 and TRBJ2-5, reads EPEVTQTPSHQVTQMGQEVILRCVPISNHLYFYWYRQILGQKVEFLVSFYNNEISEKSEIFDDQFSVERPDGSNFTLKIRSTKLEDSAMYFCASMTDRGPGMSETQYFGPGTRLLVL.

J is TRBJ2-7 and V is TRBV28, with D possibly being TRBD2 (6 bases). Per the germline V gene, CDR1 is MDHEN and CDR2 is SYDVKM. V was shortened by 6 bases and J by 6 bases, with 18 bases between the two germline ends. The CDR3 is 14 residues long. CDR3 protein: CASSPERGLPEQYF. CDR3 nucleotide sequence: TGTGCCAGCAGCCCCGAGAGGGGACTGCCCGAGCAGTACTTC.

The rearrangement uses TRBV12-3 or TRBV12-4 and TRBJ1-4; 7 bases agree with TRBD1. Germline trimming cut 6 bases from V and 6 bases from J; bases unmatched to any gene: 4. CDR3 size: 13 residues. This chain's CDR3 is CASSYRGDEKLFF. The CDR3, as DNA: TGTGCCAGCAGCTACAGGGGTGATGAAAAACTGTTTTTT.

The chain couples TRBV6-4 to TRBJ2-5; 7 nucleotides line up with TRBD2. Trimming cost V 1 base and J 3 bases; bases outside gene matches: 8. The CDR3 has 16 amino acids. Germline V CDR1 and CDR2: MRHNA, SNTAGT. CDR3 coding DNA: TGTGCCAGCAGTGACTATCGACTAGCCCCCAAAGAGACCCAGTACTTC. Its translation: CASSDYRLAPKETQYF.

The chain is built from TRBV28 and TRBJ1-2; 7 positions agree with TRBD1. The CDR3 extends over 14 amino acids. Germline lookup yields CDR1 MDHEN and CDR2 SYDVKM. With V trimmed by 6 bases and J by 3 bases, 7 bases remained unmatched. CDR3: CASRRETGHYGYTF. CDR3 in DNA: TGTGCCAGCAGACGCGAGACAGGGCACTATGGCTACACCTTC.

This clonotype came up a few times. The CDR3 bases are TGTGCCAGCTCACCTGTGTCGGGTTCGAGCGAGCAGTACTTC. As protein: CASSPVSGSSEQYF. This chain connects TRBV18 to TRBJ2-7; D gene unclear. The CDR3 is 14 residues long. V was shortened by 3 bases and J by 6 bases, with 15 bases between the two germline ends. Germline V gene lookup returns CDR1 KGHSH and CDR2 LQKENI.

The rearrangement uses TRBV25-1 and TRBJ2-2, with 8 bases identical to TRBD1. This CDR3 has 18 residues. Germline CDR1 reads MGHDK; CDR2 reads SYGVNS. After removal of 0 bases from V and 1 base from J, the junction contained 7 bases not matched to a gene. In nucleotides, the CDR3 is TGTGCCAGCAGTGAATATCCCCCGGGACAGGAGAACACCGGGGAGCTGTTTTTT. Translating gives CASSEYPPGQENTGELFF.

The rearrangement joins TRBV10-1 to TRBJ2-5; 11 positions agree with TRBD2. The CDR3 loop spans 14 amino acids. V dropped 8 bases and J dropped 4; count of bases not matched to a gene: 6. Germline V CDR1 and CDR2: WNHNN, SYGVQD (reference sequence). The CDR3 nucleotides are TGCGCCAGCGGAAACGGGACTAGCGGAGAGACCCAGTACTTC. Translation gives CASGNGTSGETQYF.

In its sample, this clonotype was seen a few times. The chain links TRBV28 to TRBJ2-2, with 11 bases lining up with TRBD2. Trimming at V came to 8 bases and at J to 4 bases, leaving 12 bases not matched to a gene. Germline V gene sequence: CDR1 MDHEN, CDR2 SYDVKM. CDR3 length: 17 residues. CDR3 loop: CASCGVAGGRSTGELFF. CDR3 DNA: TGTGCCAGCTGTGGGGTAGCGGGAGGGCGAAGCACCGGGGAGCTGTTTTTT.

This clonotype has a single count. The V call is TRBV4-1, the J call TRBJ2-3; perhaps TRBD2 as D (5 bases). From germline, CDR1 is MGHRA and CDR2 YSYEKL. V was trimmed by 1 base and J by 1 base, leaving 9 bases between them. The CDR3 sequence is 15 residues long. CDR3 sequence (DNA): TGCGCCAGCAGCCAAGGGGAGTCTGGCACAGATACGCAGTATTTT. Translating gives CASSQGESGTDTQYF.

This chain links TRBV4-1 with TRBJ2-7; TRBD2 is a possible D gene (5 bases). The length of the CDR3 is 16 residues. Germline CDR1 MGHRA, CDR2 YSYEKL. V dropped 0 bases and J dropped 2 bases, with 14 bases sitting between them. As DNA, the CDR3 is TGCGCCAGCAGCCAAGATCCTACTGGGGAGACCTACGAGCAGTACTTC. Amino acid sequence: CASSQDPTGETYEQYF.

This clonotype has only a few counts. This rearrangement joins TRBV24-1 to TRBJ1-2; D is undetermined. In germline, CDR1 is KGHDR, CDR2 SFDVKD. The CDR3 totals 14 residues. The V end was cut by 3 bases, the J end by 2 bases, with 9 bases between. This CDR3 reads CATSDPTVNYGYTF. The CDR3 nucleotides are TGTGCCACCAGTGATCCGACGGTGAACTATGGCTACACCTTC.

This clonotype is a singleton in its sample. Sequence at one end of the junction differs from germline and may be a read error. The chain joins TRBV28 to TRBJ1-2, with unresolved D. The CDR3 has 11 amino acids. CDR1 is MDHEN and CDR2 is SYDVKM in the germline V gene. The CDR3 loop reads CASGLVSGYTF. The CDR3, as DNA: TGTGCCAGCGGTTTAGTCTCTGGCTACACCTTC.

This clonotype was seen many times. V usage is TRBV7-6 and J usage is TRBJ2-5, with TRBD1 identical over 9 bases. Looked up from germline, CDR1 is SGHVS and CDR2 is FNYEAQ. The CDR3 covers 15 residues. J gave up 4 bases and V 5 bases, and 8 bases lay outside the gene matches. The CDR3: CASSHTGGAGETQYF. For the CDR3, the DNA is TGTGCCAGCAGCCATACAGGGGGCGCCGGAGAGACCCAGTACTTC.

At least ten counts were recorded for this clonotype. The rearrangement joins TRBV7-2 to TRBJ2-1, with D perhaps TRBD2 (5 bases). Germline V gene sequence: CDR1 SGHTA, CDR2 FQGNSA. V lost 6 bases and J lost 5, with 11 bases in between. The CDR3 totals 13 residues. The CDR3, as DNA: TGTGCCAGCAGGGGCCGAGCGGACAATGAGCAGTTCTTC. It encodes CASRGRADNEQFF.

The V call is TRBV4-3, the J call TRBJ2-7, with 11 bases fitting TRBD1. The CDR3 is 17 residues long. Germline-derived CDR1 and CDR2 are LGHNA and YSLEER. With 0 bases clipped from V and 4 bases from J, the junction kept 8 bases outside the gene matches. DNA for the CDR3: TGCGCCAGCAGCCAAGATCATGTGGGGACAGGGGGATACGAGCAGTACTTC. This translates into CASSQDHVGTGGYEQYF.

V and J are TRBV7-3 and TRBJ2-7, with D maybe TRBD2 (6 bases). CDR1 and CDR2 from the germline V gene are SGHTA and FQGTGA. The CDR3 sequence is 13 residues long. The ends were cut back, 5 bases at V and 7 bases at J, with 15 bases in the middle. The CDR3 sequence is CASSPGMGGEQYF. As DNA, the CDR3 is TGTGCCAGCAGCCCAGGGATGGGGGGAGAGCAGTACTTC.

The chain couples TRBV7-2 to TRBJ2-5, with 7 bases matching TRBD2. The J segment lost 5 bases and the V segment lost 2 bases, leaving 8 bases of the junction unmatched. Per germline, CDR1 SGHTA and CDR2 FQGNSA. The CDR3 runs to 15 residues. The CDR3 sequence: CASSLWEGVTETQYF. The DNA of the CDR3 is TGTGCCAGCAGCTTATGGGAGGGAGTGACCGAGACCCAGTACTTC. Full variable domain (rest looked up from reference TRBV7-2 and TRBJ2-5): GAGVSQSPSNKVTEKGKDVELRCDPISGHTALYWYRQSLGQGLEFLIYFQGNSAPDKSGLPSDRFSAERTGGSVSTLTIQRTQQEDSAVYLCASSLWEGVTETQYFGPGTRLLVL.